This T cell receptor (beta chain) was profiled in a study of cytomegalovirus exposure and HLA in healthy donors. The study's findings and limits: Sequencing likely produced, as an artifact, a cluster of highly shared sequence variants. Rare TCR sequences dominated, though some public TCRs recurred in many donors.

The PCR had 60 Vbeta and 13 Jbeta primers. Produced via immunoSEQ multiplex PCR; TCRdb's table is partial and in-frame only. The repertoire consists of 150,000 to 200,000 clones, with approximately 67% occurring once and the leading ten covering roughly 4.1%. The sample holds a few counts of this clone. As yet, its antigen is unknown. Donors in the study were healthy people who gave bone marrow. The germline gives CDR1 LNHDA, CDR2 SQIVND (reference sequence). The CDR3 runs to 15 residues. Trimming pared 6 bases from V and 5 bases from J, leaving 19 bases between. This sequence joins TRBV19 and TRBJ2-5, with D possibly being TRBD1 (6 bases). The clonotype was recovered from a woman aged 18-29 years in good health and CMV-seropositive. The sequencing input was PBMCs. The CDR3 protein is CASRDVGAQRETQYF. CDR3 coding DNA: TGTGCCAGTAGGGACGTGGGGGCCCAAAGGGAGACCCAGTACTTC.